The 24 T cell receptor beta chains listed next were all sequenced from one sample in a study of shared clonotypes between healthy human individuals. Data came from immunoSEQ multiplex PCR; TCRdb stores just in-frame clones and leaves some out. Here the sample spans more than 2,000,000 clones, just over 90% being singletons. Input material: naive CD4+ T cells from PBMCs. As for subset: CD45RA+ positively selected. The source is a man aged 18-30 years in good health. Some clones in this sample may be carry-over from other donors' samples.

The CDR3, as DNA: TGTGCCAGCAGTCCCCTTCAGGGTGAGCAGTTCTTC. Translated, it gives CASSPLQGEQFF. The rearrangement links TRBV25-1 to TRBJ2-1; D is perhaps TRBD1 (5 bases). Trimming left V 5 bases short and J 9 bases short, with 11 bases between. This CDR3 is built from 12 residues. The V gene's germline CDR1 is MGHDK and CDR2 SYGVNS.

This chain connects TRBV30 to TRBJ2-7; 8 bases are a match to TRBD1. J gave up 12 bases and V 3 bases, and 19 bases lay outside the gene matches. Germline-derived CDR1 and CDR2 are GTSNPN and SVGIG (reference sequence). The CDR3 sequence is 15 residues long. The CDR3 loop reads CAWRSPDRGRLLAYF. The DNA for the CDR3 is TGTGCCTGGAGGAGCCCCGACAGGGGAAGGCTACTGGCGTACTTC.

The V gene is TRBV6-1, the J gene TRBJ1-2, with TRBD1 identical over 9 bases. The V and J ends lost 5 bases and 7 bases, in that order; junction bases with no gene match: 8. The CDR3 has 14 residues. The V gene's germline CDR1 is MNHNS and CDR2 SASEGT. DNA for the CDR3: TGTGCCAGCAGTCAGTGGACAGGGGTATTTGGCTACACCTTC. Protein sequence: CASSQWTGVFGYTF.

The J gene is TRBJ1-1, the V gene TRBV2, with TRBD1 matching over 9 bases. The V segment lost 2 bases and the J segment 5 bases; nucleotides outside the gene matches: 3. Germline-derived CDR1 and CDR2 are SNHLY and FYNNEI. This CDR3 comprises 14 residues. CDR3 nucleotide sequence: TGTGCCAGCAGTGAAAGGACAGGGGAGACTGAAGCTTTCTTT. This gives the protein CASSERTGETEAFF.

The sample holds one count of this clone. This rearrangement joins TRBV7-9 to TRBJ1-2; D is unclear. V shed 5 bases and J shed 6 bases, with 16 bases lying between them. The CDR3 has 14 residues. Per the germline V gene, CDR1 is SEHNR and CDR2 is FQNEAQ (reference sequence). The CDR3 sequence is CASSPRTGFHGYTF. Here the CDR3 DNA reads TGTGCCAGCAGCCCCCGGACGGGCTTCCATGGCTACACCTTC.

CDR3 nucleotides: TGTGCCAGTAGCTGGGGCCCCAACACTGAAGCTTTCTTT. Protein: CASSWGPNTEAFF. The rearrangement links TRBV19 to TRBJ1-1, with D possibly matching TRBD1 (5 bases). This CDR3 comprises 13 residues. Trimming took 6 bases from V and 2 from J, leaving 10 bases between them. In germline, CDR1 is LNHDA, CDR2 SQIVND (reference sequence).

The chain recombines TRBV28 with TRBJ1-5; D perhaps matches TRBD1 (6 bases). The CDR3 length is 14 residues. The V gene's germline CDR1 is MDHEN and CDR2 SYDVKM. V was pared by 6 bases and J by 7 bases, with 16 bases between. The CDR3 spells CASRKGGMYQPQHF. Here the CDR3 DNA reads TGTGCCAGCAGAAAGGGGGGAATGTACCAGCCCCAGCATTTT.

V is TRBV11-1 and J is TRBJ1-1, with D hard to call. Germline V gene data show CDR1 as SGHAT and CDR2 as FQDESV (reference sequence). This CDR3 has 14 residues. With 6 bases removed from V and 6 bases from J, the gap between germline ends came to 17 bases. In DNA, the CDR3 is TGTGCCAGCAGAGAGGCCAGCAGAAGGGCTGAAGCTTTCTTT. Its translation: CASREASRRAEAFF.

With respect to this clone: Other DNA sequences from this sample encode an identical CDR3 as well. This chain joins TRBV4-2 and TRBJ2-7; 13 positions agree with TRBD2. CDR1 LGHNA and CDR2 YNFKEQ come from the germline V gene. The CDR3 length is 15 residues. The V gene end was trimmed by 4 bases and the J gene end by 2 bases; junction bases not matched to a gene: 2. In DNA, the CDR3 is TGTGCCAGCAGCCGCGGGACTAGCGGGACCTACGAGCAGTACTTC. This codes for CASSRGTSGTYEQYF.

This chain connects TRBV5-1 to TRBJ1-2, with 8 nucleotides matching TRBD1. The length of the CDR3 is 15 residues. The V gene end was trimmed by 8 bases and the J gene end by 0 bases; junction bases not matched to a gene: 9. CDR1 is SGHRS, CDR2 YFSETQ, per germline. Written as DNA, the CDR3 is TGCGCCAGTAAGACAGGGGCGCAGGCTAACTATGGCTACACCTTC. This gives the protein CASKTGAQANYGYTF.

This chain connects TRBV18 to TRBJ2-1; possibly TRBD1 for D (6 bases). This CDR3 region has 16 residues. V gave up 5 bases and J gave up 5 bases, with 19 bases separating them. In germline, CDR1 is KGHSH, CDR2 LQKENI. DNA for the CDR3: TGTGCCAGCTCAACCTCGGGACAACGGAGTAACAATGAGCAGTTCTTC. This gives the protein CASSTSGQRSNNEQFF.

V usage is TRBV11-2 and J usage is TRBJ2-3; D may correspond to TRBD1 or TRBD2 (5 bases each). CDR1 and CDR2 (germline): SGHAT, FQNNGV. CDR3 size: 13 residues. Trimming cost V 6 bases and J 5 bases, with 12 bases left between them. The CDR3: CASSLGPQDTQYF. The CDR3 coding sequence is TGTGCCAGCAGTTTGGGACCGCAAGATACGCAGTATTTT.

V gene TRBV7-3 combines with J gene TRBJ2-2; D perhaps matches TRBD1 (6 bases). The germline V gene encodes CDR1 SGHTA and CDR2 FQGTGA. The CDR3 sequence is 14 residues long. Trimming took 5 bases from V and 5 from J, leaving 12 bases between them. CDR3: CASSHQDSTGELFF. CDR3 nucleotide sequence: TGTGCCAGCAGCCATCAGGACAGTACCGGGGAGCTGTTTTTT. The full variable domain, with the rest looked up from reference TRBV7-3 and TRBJ2-2, is GAGVSQTPSNKVTEKGKYVELRCDPISGHTALYWYRQSLGQGPEFLIYFQGTGAADDSGLPNDRFFAVRPEGSVSTLKIQRTERGDSAVYLCASSHQDSTGELFFGEGSRLTVL.

This rearrangement joins TRBV5-1 to TRBJ2-5; no reliable D call. The CDR3 runs to 14 residues. Germline lookup yields CDR1 SGHRS and CDR2 YFSETQ. The V and J ends lost 0 bases and 1 base respectively, with 7 bases between them. The CDR3 protein is CASSLGRSQETQYF. Written as DNA, the CDR3 is TGCGCCAGCAGCTTGGGGCGGAGCCAAGAGACCCAGTACTTC.

The sample holds one count of this clone. V is TRBV6-5 and J is TRBJ2-1; 9 nucleotides match TRBD2. CDR1 is MNHEY, CDR2 SVGAGI, per germline. V shed 7 bases, J shed 12 bases, and the junction held 16 bases outside the gene matches. The CDR3 has 15 amino acids. The CDR3 protein is CASKTTASGVTAQFF. CDR3 in DNA: TGTGCCAGCAAGACGACGGCTAGCGGGGTAACCGCGCAGTTCTTC.

CDR3 in amino acids: CASSEGSKGQETQYF. The CDR3 region has the DNA TGTGCCAGCAGTGAGGGCTCGAAAGGCCAAGAGACCCAGTACTTC. The rearrangement uses TRBV6-1 and TRBJ2-5; no firm D call. The CDR3 runs to 15 residues. From germline, CDR1 is MNHNS and CDR2 SASEGT. V was cut by 3 bases and J by 1 base, with 12 bases left in between.

The V gene is TRBV7-8, the J gene TRBJ2-7; 9 nucleotides agree with TRBD2. This CDR3 spans 15 amino acids. Germline V gives CDR1 SGHVS, CDR2 FQNEAQ. Trimming at V came to 3 bases and at J to 2 bases, leaving 5 bases not matched to a gene. In DNA form, the CDR3 reads TGTGCCAGCAGCTTGACTAGCGGAGGAGCCTACGAGCAGTACTTC. Its protein is CASSLTSGGAYEQYF. Full variable domain (outside the CDR3, taken from reference TRBV7-8 and TRBJ2-7): GAGVSQSPRYKVAKRGQDVALRCDPISGHVSLFWYQQALGQGPEFLTYFQNEAQLDKSGLPSDRFFAERPEGSVSTLKIQRTQQEDSAVYLCASSLTSGGAYEQYFGPGTRLTVT.

This clone has a handful of counts. Within the sample, other DNA sequences also encode this same CDR3. V usage is TRBV19 and J usage is TRBJ1-2, with 8 bases lining up with TRBD1. The CDR3 runs 13 residues. After removal of 5 bases from V and 3 bases from J, the junction contained 2 bases not matched to a gene. From germline, CDR1 is LNHDA and CDR2 SQIVND (reference sequence). CDR3 DNA sequence: TGTGCCAGTAGTCCGACAGGGGACTATGGCTACACCTTC. Residues: CASSPTGDYGYTF.

The chain has TRBV29-1 and TRBJ2-5; D may correspond to TRBD1 or TRBD2 (5 bases each). The CDR3 is 14 residues long. V lost 4 bases and J lost 2, with 14 bases in between. CDR1 SQVTM and CDR2 ANQGSEA come from the germline V gene. This CDR3 is CSVAKGRGQETQYF. The CDR3, as DNA: TGCAGCGTTGCCAAGGGACGGGGTCAAGAGACCCAGTACTTC.

This clone was detected only once. The genes are TRBV10-3 and TRBJ2-7, with TRBD2 matching 10 bases. CDR1 is ENHRY and CDR2 is SYGVKD in the germline V gene. The CDR3 has 15 amino acids. Unmatched junction bases numbered 12, after V lost 6 bases and J lost 7 bases. The CDR3 nucleotides read TGTGCCATCAGGCCTAGCGGGAGAGAGGTCGGTGAGCAGTACTTC. Translated, it gives CAIRPSGREVGEQYF.

The chain combines TRBV7-2 with TRBJ2-7; 9 positions match TRBD2. This CDR3 comprises 14 residues. CDR1 SGHTA and CDR2 FQGNSA come from the germline V gene. The J segment lost 4 bases and the V segment lost 4 bases, leaving 5 bases of the junction unmatched. The CDR3 region has the DNA TGTGCCAGCAGCTCTCTAGCGGGACGGTACGAGCAGTACTTC. Translated, it gives CASSSLAGRYEQYF.

V and J are TRBV6-5 and TRBJ2-5; D is ambiguous. V gave up 2 bases and J gave up 1 base, with 8 bases separating them. This CDR3 comprises 14 residues. In germline, CDR1 is MNHEY, CDR2 SVGAGI. Here the CDR3 reads CASSYRVTQETQYF. DNA of the CDR3: TGTGCCAGCAGTTACCGTGTCACCCAAGAGACCCAGTACTTC.

The V and J genes are TRBV28 and TRBJ2-7; unclear D gene. Trimming cost V 6 bases and J 6 bases, with 18 bases left between them. The CDR3 consists of 14 residues. The germline V gene encodes CDR1 MDHEN and CDR2 SYDVKM. CDR3 nucleotide sequence: TGTGCCAGCAGCGTCCTAGGGCTCGTGGGCGAGCAGTACTTC. It is translated as CASSVLGLVGEQYF. Looking up the rest from reference TRBV28 and TRBJ2-7 gives the full variable domain: DVKVTQSSRYLVKRTGEKVFLECVQDMDHENMFWYRQDPGLGLRLIYFSYDVKMKEKGDIPEGYSVSREKKERFSLILESASTNQTSMYLCASSVLGLVGEQYFGPGTRLTVT.

V gene TRBV15 combines with J gene TRBJ2-1; 8 bases align to TRBD1. The germline gives CDR1 LNHNV, CDR2 YYDKDF (reference sequence). The J segment lost 6 bases and the V segment lost 3 bases, leaving 7 bases of the junction unmatched. The CDR3 covers 15 residues. This CDR3 reads CATSSPRTGINEQFF. In DNA form, the CDR3 reads TGTGCCACCAGCAGTCCTCGGACAGGGATCAATGAGCAGTTCTTC.